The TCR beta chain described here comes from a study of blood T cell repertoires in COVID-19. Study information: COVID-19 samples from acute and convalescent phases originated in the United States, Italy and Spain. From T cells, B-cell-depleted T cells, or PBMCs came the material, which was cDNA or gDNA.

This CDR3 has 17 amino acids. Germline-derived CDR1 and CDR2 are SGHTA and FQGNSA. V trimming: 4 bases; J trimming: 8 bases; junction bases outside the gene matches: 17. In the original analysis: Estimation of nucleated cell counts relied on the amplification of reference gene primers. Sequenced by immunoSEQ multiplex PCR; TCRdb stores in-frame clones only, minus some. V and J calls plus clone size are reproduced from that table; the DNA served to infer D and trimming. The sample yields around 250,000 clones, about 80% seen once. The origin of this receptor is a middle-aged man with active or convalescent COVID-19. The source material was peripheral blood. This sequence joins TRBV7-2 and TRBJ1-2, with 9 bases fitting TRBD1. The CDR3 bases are TGTGCCAGCAGCTCCAGGGGGACAGGGACCCTTACTTCCGGCTACACCTTC. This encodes CASSSRGTGTLTSGYTF.